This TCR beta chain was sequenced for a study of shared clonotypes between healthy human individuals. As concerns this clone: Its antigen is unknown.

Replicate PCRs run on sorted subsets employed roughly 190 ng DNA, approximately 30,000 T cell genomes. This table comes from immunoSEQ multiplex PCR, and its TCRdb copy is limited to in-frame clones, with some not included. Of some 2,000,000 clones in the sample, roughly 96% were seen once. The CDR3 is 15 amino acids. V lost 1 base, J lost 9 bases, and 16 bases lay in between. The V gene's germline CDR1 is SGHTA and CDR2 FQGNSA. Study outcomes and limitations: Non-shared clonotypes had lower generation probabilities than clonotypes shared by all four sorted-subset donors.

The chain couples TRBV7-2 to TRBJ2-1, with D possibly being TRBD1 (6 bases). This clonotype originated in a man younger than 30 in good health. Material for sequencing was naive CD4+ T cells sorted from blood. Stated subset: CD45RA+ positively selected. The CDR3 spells CASSLDRAMSSEQFF. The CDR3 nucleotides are TGTGCCAGCAGCTTAGACAGGGCGATGTCGAGTGAGCAGTTCTTC.